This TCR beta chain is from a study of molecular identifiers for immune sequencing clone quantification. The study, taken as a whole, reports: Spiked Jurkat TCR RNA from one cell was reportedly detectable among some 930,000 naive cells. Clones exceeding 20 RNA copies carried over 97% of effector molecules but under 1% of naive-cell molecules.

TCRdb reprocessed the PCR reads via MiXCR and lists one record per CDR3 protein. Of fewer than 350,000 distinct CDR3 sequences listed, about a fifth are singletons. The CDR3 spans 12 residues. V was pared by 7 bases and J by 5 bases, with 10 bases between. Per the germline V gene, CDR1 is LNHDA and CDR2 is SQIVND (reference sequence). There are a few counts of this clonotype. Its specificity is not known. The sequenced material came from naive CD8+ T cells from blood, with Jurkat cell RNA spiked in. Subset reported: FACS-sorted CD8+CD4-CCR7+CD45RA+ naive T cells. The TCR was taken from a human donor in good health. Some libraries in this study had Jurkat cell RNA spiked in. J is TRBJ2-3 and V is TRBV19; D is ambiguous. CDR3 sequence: CASNLQGDTQYF. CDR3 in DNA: TGTGCCAGTAACCTTCAAGGAGATACGCAGTATTTT.